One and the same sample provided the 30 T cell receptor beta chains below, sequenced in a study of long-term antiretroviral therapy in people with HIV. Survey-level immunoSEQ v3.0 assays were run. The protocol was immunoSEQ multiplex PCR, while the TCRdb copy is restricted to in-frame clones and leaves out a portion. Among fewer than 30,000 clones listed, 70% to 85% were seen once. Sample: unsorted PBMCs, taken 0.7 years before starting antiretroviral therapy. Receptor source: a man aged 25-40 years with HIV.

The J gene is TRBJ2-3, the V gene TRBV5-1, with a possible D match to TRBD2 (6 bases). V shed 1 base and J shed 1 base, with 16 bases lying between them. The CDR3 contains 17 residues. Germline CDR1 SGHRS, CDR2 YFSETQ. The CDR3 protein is CASSLYLSGMGTDTQYF. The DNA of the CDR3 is TGCGCCAGCAGCTTGTACCTTAGCGGAATGGGCACAGATACGCAGTATTTT. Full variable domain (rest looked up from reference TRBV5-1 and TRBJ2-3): KAGVTQTPRYLIKTRGQQVTLSCSPISGHRSVSWYQQTPGQGLQFLFEYFSETQRNKGNFPGRFSGRQFSNSRSEMNVSTLELGDSALYLCASSLYLSGMGTDTQYFGPGTRLTVL.

The CDR3 nucleotides read TGCGCCAGCAGCTTGGCCGGGGCCGTTAATGAAAAACTGTTTTTT. Residues: CASSLAGAVNEKLFF. The rearrangement uses TRBV5-1 and TRBJ1-4; TRBD1 might be the D (5 bases). CDR1 SGHRS and CDR2 YFSETQ come from the germline V gene. V was cut by 0 bases and J by 4 bases, with 10 bases left in between. The CDR3 runs to 15 residues.

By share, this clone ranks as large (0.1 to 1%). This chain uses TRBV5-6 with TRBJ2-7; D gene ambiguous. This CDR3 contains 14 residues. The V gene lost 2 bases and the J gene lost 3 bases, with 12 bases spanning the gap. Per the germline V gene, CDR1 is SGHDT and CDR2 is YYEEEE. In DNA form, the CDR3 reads TGTGCCAGCAGCTTTCTTGGGCGGAGCTACGAGCAGTACTTC. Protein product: CASSFLGRSYEQYF.

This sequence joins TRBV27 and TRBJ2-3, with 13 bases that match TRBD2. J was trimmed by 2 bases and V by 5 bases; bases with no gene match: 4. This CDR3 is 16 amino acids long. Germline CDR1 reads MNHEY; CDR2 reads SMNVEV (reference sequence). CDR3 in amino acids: CASSRGLAGTTDTQYF. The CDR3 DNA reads TGTGCCAGCAGTCGGGGACTAGCGGGGACCACAGATACGCAGTATTTT.

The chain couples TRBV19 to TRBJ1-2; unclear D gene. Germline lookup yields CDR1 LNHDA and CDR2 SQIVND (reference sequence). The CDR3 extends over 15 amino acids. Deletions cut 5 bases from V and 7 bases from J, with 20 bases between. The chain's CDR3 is CASSARSYSVGGYTF. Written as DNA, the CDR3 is TGTGCCAGTAGTGCCCGATCCTACAGTGTGGGTGGCTACACCTTC.

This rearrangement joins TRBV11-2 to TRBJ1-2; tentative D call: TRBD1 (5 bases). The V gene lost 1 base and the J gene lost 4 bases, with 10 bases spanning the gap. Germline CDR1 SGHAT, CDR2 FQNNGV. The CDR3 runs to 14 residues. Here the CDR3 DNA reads TGTGCCAGCAGCTTAGGGGGCCCAGGCTATGGCTACACCTTC. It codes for CASSLGGPGYGYTF.

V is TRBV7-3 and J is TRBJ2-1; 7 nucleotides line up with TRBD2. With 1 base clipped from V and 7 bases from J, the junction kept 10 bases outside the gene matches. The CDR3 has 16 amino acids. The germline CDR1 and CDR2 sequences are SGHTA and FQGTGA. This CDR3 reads CASSLRPGGVRNEQFF. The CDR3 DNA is TGTGCCAGCAGCTTAAGACCGGGGGGAGTGAGGAATGAGCAGTTCTTC.

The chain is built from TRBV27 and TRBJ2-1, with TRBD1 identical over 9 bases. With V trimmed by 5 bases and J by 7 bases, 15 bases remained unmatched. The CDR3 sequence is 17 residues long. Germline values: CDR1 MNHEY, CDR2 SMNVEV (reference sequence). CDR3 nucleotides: TGTGCCAGCAGTCCCCTGGGGGGGAGGGGGACAGGGAATGAGCAGTTCTTC. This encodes CASSPLGGRGTGNEQFF.

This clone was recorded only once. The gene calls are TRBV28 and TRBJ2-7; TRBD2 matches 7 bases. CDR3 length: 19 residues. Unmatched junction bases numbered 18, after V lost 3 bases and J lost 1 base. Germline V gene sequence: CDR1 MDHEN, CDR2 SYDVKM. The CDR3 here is CASSFVVWRERSGSYEQYF. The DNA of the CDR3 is TGTGCCAGCAGTTTCGTGGTTTGGCGGGAGAGGTCTGGGTCCTACGAGCAGTACTTC.

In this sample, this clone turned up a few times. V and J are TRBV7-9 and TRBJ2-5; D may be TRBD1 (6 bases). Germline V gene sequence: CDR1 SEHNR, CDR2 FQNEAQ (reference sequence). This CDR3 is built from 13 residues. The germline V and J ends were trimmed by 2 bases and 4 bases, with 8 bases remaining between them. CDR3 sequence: CASSLSGVETQYF. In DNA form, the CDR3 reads TGTGCCAGCAGCTTATCAGGGGTAGAGACCCAGTACTTC.

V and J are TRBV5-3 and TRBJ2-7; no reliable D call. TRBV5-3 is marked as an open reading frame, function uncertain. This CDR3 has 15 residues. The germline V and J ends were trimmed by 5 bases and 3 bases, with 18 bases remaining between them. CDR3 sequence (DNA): TGTGCCAGAAGTCTACCTCCGGGCCACTGCTACGAGCAGTACTTC. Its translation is CARSLPPGHCYEQYF.

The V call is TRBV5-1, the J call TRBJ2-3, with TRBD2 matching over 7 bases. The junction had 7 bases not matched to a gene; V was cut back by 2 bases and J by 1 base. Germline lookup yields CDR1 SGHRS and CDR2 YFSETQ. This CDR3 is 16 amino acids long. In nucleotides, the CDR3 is TGCGCCAGCAGCTTCACCGGGAGGTTGGGCACAGATACGCAGTATTTT. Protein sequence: CASSFTGRLGTDTQYF.

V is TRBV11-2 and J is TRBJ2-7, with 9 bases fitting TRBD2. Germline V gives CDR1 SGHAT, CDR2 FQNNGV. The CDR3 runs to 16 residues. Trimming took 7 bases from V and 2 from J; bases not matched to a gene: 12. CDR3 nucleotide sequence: TGTGCCAGCACCACCCCCATCGGCGGGAGGGCCTACGAGCAGTACTTC. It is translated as CASTTPIGGRAYEQYF.

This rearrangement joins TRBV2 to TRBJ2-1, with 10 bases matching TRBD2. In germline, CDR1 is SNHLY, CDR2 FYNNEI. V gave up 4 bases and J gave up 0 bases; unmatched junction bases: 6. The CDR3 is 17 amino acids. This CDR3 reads CASSGGLAASSYNEQFF. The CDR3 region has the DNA TGTGCCAGCAGTGGAGGACTAGCGGCGAGCTCCTACAATGAGCAGTTCTTC. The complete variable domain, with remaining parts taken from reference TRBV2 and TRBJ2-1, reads EPEVTQTPSHQVTQMGQEVILRCVPISNHLYFYWYRQILGQKVEFLVSFYNNEISEKSEIFDDQFSVERPDGSNFTLKIRSTKLEDSAMYFCASSGGLAASSYNEQFFGPGTRLTVL.

CDR3 DNA sequence: TGTGCCAGCAGCGTCTCTAATGACGGACGAGGGGGCTACACCTTC. As protein: CASSVSNDGRGGYTF. The rearrangement uses TRBV9 and TRBJ1-2; D is ambiguous. There are 15 residues in the CDR3. The V gene's germline CDR1 is SGDLS and CDR2 YYNGEE. V was trimmed by 2 bases and J by 8 bases, leaving 19 bases between them.

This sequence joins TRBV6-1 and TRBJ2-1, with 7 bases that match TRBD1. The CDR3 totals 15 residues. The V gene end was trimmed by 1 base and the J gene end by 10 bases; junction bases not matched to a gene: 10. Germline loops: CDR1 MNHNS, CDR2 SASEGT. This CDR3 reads CASSEDATGIKEQFF. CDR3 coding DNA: TGTGCCAGCAGTGAAGATGCGACAGGGATCAAGGAGCAGTTCTTC.

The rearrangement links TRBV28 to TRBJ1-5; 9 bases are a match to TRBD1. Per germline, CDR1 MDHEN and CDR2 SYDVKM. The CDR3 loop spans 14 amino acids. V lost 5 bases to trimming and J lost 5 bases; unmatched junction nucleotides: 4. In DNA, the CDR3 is TGTGCCAGCAGTCCCGGGACAGGGTATCAGCCCCAGCATTTT. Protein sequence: CASSPGTGYQPQHF.

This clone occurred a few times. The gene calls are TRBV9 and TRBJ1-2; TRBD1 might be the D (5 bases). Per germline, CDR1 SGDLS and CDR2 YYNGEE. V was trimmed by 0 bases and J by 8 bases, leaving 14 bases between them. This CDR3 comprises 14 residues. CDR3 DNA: TGTGCCAGCAGCGTAGCCGCCCAAGGGGTCGGCTACACCTTC. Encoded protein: CASSVAAQGVGYTF. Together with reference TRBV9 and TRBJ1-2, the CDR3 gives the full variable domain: DSGVTQTPKHLITATGQRVTLRCSPRSGDLSVYWYQQSLDQGLQFLIQYYNGEERAKGNILERFSAQQFPDLHSELNLSSLELGDSALYFCASSVAAQGVGYTFGSGTRLTVV.

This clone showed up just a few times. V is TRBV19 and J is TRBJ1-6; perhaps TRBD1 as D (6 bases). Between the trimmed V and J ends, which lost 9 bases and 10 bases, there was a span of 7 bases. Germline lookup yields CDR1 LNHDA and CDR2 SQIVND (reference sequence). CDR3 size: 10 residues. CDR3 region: CASGGSPLHF. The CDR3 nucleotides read TGTGCCAGCGGGGGCTCACCCCTCCACTTT.

Written as DNA, the CDR3 is TGTGCCAGCAGCCCCGACAGGGCGAACACCGGGGAGCTGTTTTTT. This codes for CASSPDRANTGELFF. V gene TRBV13 combines with J gene TRBJ2-2; 7 bases fit TRBD1. V was clipped by 5 bases and J by 0 bases; unmatched bases: 3. The CDR3 runs to 15 residues. Germline values: CDR1 PRHDT, CDR2 FYEKMQ (reference sequence).

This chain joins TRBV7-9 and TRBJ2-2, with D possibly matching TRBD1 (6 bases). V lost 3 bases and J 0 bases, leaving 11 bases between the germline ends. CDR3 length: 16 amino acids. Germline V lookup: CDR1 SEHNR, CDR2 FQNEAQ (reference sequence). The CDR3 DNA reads TGTGCCAGCAGCTTTCAAGCAGGGGCGAACACCGGGGAGCTGTTTTTT. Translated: CASSFQAGANTGELFF.

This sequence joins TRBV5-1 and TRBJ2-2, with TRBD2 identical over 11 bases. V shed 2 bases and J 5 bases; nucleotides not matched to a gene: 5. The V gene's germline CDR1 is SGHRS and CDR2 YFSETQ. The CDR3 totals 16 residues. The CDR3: CASSFLLAGVTGELFF. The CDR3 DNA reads TGCGCCAGCAGCTTCCTACTAGCGGGGGTTACCGGGGAGCTGTTTTTT.

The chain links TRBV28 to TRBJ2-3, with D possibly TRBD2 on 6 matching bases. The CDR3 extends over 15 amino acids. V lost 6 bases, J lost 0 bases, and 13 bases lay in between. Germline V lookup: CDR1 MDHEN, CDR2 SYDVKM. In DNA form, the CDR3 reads TGTGCCAGCAGCAAAGGGGCGGGGAGCACAGATACGCAGTATTTT. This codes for CASSKGAGSTDTQYF.

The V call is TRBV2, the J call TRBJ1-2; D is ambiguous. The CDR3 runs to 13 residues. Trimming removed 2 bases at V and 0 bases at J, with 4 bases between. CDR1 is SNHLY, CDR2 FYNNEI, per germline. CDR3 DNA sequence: TGTGCCAGCAGTGAAAGGGCTAACTATGGCTACACCTTC. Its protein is CASSERANYGYTF. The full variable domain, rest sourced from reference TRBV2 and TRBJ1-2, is EPEVTQTPSHQVTQMGQEVILRCVPISNHLYFYWYRQILGQKVEFLVSFYNNEISEKSEIFDDQFSVERPDGSNFTLKIRSTKLEDSAMYFCASSERANYGYTFGSGTRLTVV.

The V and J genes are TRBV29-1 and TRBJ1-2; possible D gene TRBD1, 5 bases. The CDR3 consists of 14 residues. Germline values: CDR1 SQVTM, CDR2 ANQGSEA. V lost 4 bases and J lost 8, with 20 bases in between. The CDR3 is CSVGDGPGWGGYTF. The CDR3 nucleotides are TGCAGCGTTGGGGATGGTCCGGGGTGGGGCGGCTACACCTTC.

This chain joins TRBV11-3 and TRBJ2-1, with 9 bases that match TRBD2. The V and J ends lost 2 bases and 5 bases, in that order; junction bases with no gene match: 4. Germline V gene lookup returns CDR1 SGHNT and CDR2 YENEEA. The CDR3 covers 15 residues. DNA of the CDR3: TGTGCCAGCAGCTTAAGTAGCGGGGGTAACAATGAGCAGTTCTTC. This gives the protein CASSLSSGGNNEQFF. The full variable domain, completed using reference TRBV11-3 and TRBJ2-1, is EAGVVQSPRYKIIEKKQPVAFWCNPISGHNTLYWYLQNLGQGPELLIRYENEEAVDDSQLPKDRFSAERLKGVDSTLKIQPAELGDSAVYLCASSLSSGGNNEQFFGPGTRLTVL.

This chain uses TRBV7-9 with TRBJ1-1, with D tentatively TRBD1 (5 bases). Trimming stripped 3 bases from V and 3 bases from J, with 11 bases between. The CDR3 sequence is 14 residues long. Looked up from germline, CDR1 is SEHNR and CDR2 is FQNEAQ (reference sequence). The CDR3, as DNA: TGTGCCAGCAGCTTTCAGGGCCCCTACACTGAAGCTTTCTTT. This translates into CASSFQGPYTEAFF.

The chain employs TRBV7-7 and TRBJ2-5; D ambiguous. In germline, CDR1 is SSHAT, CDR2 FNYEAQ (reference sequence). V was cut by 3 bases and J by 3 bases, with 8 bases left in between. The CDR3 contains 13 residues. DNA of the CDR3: TGTGCCAGCAGCTTTGGGTCTAAAGAGACCCAGTACTTC. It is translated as CASSFGSKETQYF.

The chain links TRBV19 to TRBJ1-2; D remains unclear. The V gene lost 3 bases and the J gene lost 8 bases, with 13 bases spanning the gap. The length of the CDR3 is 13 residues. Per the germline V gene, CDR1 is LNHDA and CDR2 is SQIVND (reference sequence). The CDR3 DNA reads TGTGCCAGTAGTATTTCTGACAAGCGGGGCTACACCTTC. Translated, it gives CASSISDKRGYTF.

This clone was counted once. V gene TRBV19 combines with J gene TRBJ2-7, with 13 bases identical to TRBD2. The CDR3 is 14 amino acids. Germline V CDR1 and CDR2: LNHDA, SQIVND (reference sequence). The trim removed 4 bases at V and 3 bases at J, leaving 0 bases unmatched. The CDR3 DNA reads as TGTGCCAGTAGTAGGACTAGCGGGAGCTACGAGCAGTACTTC. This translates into CASSRTSGSYEQYF.